This TCR beta chain appears in the sequencing data of a study of blood T cell repertoires in COVID-19. TCRdb's table, derived via immunoSEQ multiplex PCR, lists solely in-frame clones and lacks some. The sample lists tens of thousands of clones, roughly four fifths occurring once. The CDR3 sequence is 10 residues long. Trimming shortened V by 6 bases and J by 5 bases, and 4 bases separated the two germline ends. The chain has TRBV12-3 or TRBV12-4 and TRBJ2-5; D is unresolved. This receptor was identified in a man between 45 and 60 years old with active or convalescent COVID-19. Specimen: peripheral blood. The CDR3, as DNA: TGTGCCAGCAGCGGGGAGACCCAGTACTTC. It translates to CASSGETQYF.